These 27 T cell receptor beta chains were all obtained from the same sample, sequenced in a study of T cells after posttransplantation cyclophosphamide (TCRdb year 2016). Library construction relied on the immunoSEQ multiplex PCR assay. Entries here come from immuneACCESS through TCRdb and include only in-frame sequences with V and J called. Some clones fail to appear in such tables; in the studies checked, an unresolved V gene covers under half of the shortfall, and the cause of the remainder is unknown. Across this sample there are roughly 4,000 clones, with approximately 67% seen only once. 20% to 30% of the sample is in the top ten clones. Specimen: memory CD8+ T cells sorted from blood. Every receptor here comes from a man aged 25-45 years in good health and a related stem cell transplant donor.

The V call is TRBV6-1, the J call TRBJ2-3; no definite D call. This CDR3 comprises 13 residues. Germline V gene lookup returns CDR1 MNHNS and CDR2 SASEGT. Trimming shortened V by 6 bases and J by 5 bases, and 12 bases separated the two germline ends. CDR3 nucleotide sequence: TGTGCCAGCAGATCTACAGCCGAAGATACGCAGTATTTT. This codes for CASRSTAEDTQYF.

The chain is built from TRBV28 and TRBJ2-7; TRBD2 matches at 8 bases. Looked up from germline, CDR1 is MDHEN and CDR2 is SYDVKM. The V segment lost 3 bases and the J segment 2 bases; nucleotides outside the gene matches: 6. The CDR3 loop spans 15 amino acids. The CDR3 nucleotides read TGTGCCAGCAGTTTTCGGGGGGGCGTGCCCTACGAGCAGTACTTC. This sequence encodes CASSFRGGVPYEQYF.

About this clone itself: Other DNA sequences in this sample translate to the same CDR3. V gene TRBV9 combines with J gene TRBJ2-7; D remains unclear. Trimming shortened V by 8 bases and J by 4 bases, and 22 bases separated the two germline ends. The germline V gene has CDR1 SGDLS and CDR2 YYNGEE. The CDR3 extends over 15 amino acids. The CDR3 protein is CASIFRQKTAYEQYF. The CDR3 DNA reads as TGTGCCAGTATTTTCAGGCAGAAGACGGCATACGAGCAGTACTTC.

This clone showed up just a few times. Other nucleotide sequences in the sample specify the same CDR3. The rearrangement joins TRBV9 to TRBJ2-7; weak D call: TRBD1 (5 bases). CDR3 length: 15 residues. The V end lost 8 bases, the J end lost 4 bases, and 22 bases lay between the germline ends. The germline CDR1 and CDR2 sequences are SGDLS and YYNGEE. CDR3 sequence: CASSIRQKTAYEQYF. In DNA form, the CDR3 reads TGTGCCAGTAGCATCAGACAGAAGACGGCATACGAGCAGTACTTC.

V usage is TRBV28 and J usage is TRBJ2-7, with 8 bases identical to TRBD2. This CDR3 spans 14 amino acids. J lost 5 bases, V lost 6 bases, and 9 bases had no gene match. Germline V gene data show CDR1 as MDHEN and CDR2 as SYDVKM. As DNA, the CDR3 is TGTGCCAGCAGGAGCGTAGCGGGGTCCCACGAGCAGTACTTC. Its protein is CASRSVAGSHEQYF.

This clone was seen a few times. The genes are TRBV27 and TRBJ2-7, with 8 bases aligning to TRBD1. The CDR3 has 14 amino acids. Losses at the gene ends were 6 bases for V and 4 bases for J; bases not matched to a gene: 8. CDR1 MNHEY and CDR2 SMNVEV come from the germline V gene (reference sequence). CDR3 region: CASREGQEFYEQYF. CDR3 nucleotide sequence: TGTGCCAGCAGAGAGGGACAGGAGTTTTACGAGCAGTACTTC.

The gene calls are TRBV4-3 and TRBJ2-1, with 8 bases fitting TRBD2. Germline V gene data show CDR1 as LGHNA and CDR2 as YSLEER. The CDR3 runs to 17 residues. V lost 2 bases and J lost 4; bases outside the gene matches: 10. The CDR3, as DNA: TGCGCCAGCAGCCAAAAATGGAGCGGGGGCGGGTACAATGAGCAGTTCTTC. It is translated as CASSQKWSGGGYNEQFF.

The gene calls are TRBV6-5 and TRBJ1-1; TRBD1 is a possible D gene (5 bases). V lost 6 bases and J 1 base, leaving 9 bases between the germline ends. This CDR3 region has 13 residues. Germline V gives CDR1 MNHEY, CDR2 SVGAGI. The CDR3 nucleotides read TGTGCCAGCAGATGGGGGGGGAACACTGAAGCTTTCTTT. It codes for CASRWGGNTEAFF.

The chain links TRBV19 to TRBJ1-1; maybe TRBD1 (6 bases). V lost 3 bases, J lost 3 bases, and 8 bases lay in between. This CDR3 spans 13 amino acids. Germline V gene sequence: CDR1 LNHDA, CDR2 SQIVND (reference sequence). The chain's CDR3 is CASSMTGYTEAFF. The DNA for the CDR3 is TGTGCCAGTAGTATGACAGGTTACACTGAAGCTTTCTTT.

The CDR3 sequence is CASSPRTSGGDADTQYF. CDR3 DNA: TGTGCCAGCAGCCCCCGGACTAGCGGGGGGGATGCAGATACGCAGTATTTT. The rearrangement links TRBV4-2 to TRBJ2-3; 15 bases are shared with TRBD2. V gave up 4 bases and J gave up 4 bases; unmatched junction bases: 6. Germline loops: CDR1 LGHNA, CDR2 YNFKEQ. This CDR3 is 17 amino acids long.

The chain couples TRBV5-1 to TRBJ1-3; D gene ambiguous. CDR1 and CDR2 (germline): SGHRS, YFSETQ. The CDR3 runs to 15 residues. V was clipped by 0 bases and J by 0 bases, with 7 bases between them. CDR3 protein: CASSLDLFSGNTIYF. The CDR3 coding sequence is TGCGCCAGCAGCTTGGATCTATTCTCTGGAAACACCATATATTTT. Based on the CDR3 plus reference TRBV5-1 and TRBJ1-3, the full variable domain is KAGVTQTPRYLIKTRGQQVTLSCSPISGHRSVSWYQQTPGQGLQFLFEYFSETQRNKGNFPGRFSGRQFSNSRSEMNVSTLELGDSALYLCASSLDLFSGNTIYFGEGSWLTVV.

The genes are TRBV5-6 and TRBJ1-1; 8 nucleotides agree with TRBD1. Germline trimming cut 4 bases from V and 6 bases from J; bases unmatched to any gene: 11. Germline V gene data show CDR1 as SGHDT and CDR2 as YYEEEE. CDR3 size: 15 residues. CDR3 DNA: TGTGCCAGCAGCCCTCAGGGGGCGTTAGGAGCTGAAGCTTTCTTT. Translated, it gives CASSPQGALGAEAFF.

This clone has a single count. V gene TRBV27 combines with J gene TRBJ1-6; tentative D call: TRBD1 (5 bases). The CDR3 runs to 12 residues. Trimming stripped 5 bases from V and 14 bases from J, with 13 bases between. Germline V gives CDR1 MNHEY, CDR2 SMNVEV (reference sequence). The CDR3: CASSPGIPSLHF. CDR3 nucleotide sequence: TGTGCCAGCAGTCCAGGGATCCCTTCCCTCCACTTT.

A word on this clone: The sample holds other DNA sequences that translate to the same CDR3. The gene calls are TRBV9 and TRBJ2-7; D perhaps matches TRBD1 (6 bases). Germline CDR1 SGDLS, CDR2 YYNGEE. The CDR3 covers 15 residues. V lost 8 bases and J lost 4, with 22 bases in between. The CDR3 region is CASSIGQKTAYEQYF. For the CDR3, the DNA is TGTGCCAGTAGTATCGGACAGAAGACGGCATACGAGCAGTACTTC.

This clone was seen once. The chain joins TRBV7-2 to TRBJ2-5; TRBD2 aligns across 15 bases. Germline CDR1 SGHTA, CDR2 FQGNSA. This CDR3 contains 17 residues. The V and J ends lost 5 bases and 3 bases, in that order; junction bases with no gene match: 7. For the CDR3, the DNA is TGTGCCAGCAGCCCAGGACTAGCGGGGGGGTTCGAAGAGACCCAGTACTTC. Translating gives CASSPGLAGGFEETQYF.

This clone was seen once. CDR3 amino acids: CASSSRIETGELFF. The CDR3 nucleotides read TGTGCCAGCAGTTCCCGTATAGAAACCGGGGAGCTGTTTTTT. The rearrangement joins TRBV28 to TRBJ2-2; D is unclear. V dropped 4 bases and J dropped 5 bases, with 11 bases sitting between them. The CDR3 sequence is 14 residues long. The germline V gene has CDR1 MDHEN and CDR2 SYDVKM.

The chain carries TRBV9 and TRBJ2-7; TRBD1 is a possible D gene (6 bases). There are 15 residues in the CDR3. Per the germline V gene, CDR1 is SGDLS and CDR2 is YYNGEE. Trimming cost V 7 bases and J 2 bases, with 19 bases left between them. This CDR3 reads CASCIGQKTAYEQYF. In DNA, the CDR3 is TGTGCCAGCTGCATCGGACAGAAGACGGCCTACGAGCAGTACTTC.

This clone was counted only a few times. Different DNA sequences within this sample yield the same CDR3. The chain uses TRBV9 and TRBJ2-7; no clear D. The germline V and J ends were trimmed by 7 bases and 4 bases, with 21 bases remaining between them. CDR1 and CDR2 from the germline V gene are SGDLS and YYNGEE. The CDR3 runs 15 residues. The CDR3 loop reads CASCFRQKTAYEQYF. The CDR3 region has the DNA TGTGCCAGCTGTTTCAGGCAGAAGACGGCATACGAGCAGTACTTC.

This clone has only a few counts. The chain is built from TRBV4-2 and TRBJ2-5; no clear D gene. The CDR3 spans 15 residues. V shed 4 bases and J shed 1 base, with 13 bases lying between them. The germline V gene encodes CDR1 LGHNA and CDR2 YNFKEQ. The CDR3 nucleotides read TGTGCCAGCAGCCTCAATTCCGGTACCCAAGAGACCCAGTACTTC. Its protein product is CASSLNSGTQETQYF.

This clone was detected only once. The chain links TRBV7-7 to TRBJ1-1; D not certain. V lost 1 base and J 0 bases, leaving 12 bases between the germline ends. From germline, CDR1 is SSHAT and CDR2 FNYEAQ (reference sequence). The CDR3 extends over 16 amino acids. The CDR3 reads CASSLDSGPMNTEAFF. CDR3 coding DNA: TGTGCCAGCAGCTTAGACTCTGGTCCGATGAACACTGAAGCTTTCTTT.

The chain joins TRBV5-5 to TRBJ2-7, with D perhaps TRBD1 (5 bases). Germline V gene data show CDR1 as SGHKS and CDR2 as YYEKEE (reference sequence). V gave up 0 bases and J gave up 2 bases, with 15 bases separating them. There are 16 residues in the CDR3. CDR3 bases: TGTGCCAGCAGCTTGGATGAAGGGGCGACAGCCTACGAGCAGTACTTC. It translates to CASSLDEGATAYEQYF.

As DNA, the CDR3 is TGTGCCAGCAGTTTAACTAGAACCTACGAGCAGTACTTC. It specifies CASSLTRTYEQYF. The V gene is TRBV27, the J gene TRBJ2-7, with D possibly TRBD2 on 5 matching bases. Trimming took off 2 bases at V and 2 bases at J, with 7 bases between the two ends. CDR3 length: 13 residues. From germline, CDR1 is MNHEY and CDR2 SMNVEV (reference sequence).

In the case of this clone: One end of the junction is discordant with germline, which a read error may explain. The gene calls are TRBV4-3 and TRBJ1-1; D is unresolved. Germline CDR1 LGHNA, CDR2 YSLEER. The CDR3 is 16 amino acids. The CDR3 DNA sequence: TGCGCCAGCAGCCAATCCCGGAGGGTCGGGAACACTGAAGCTTCCTTT. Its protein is CASSQSRRVGNTEASF.

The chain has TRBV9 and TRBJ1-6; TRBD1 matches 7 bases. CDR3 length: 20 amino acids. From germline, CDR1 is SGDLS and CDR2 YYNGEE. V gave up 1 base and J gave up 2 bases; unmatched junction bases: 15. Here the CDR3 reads CASSVNRDSDLGTYNSPLHF. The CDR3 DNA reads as TGTGCCAGCAGCGTAAACCGGGACAGCGACCTGGGGACCTATAATTCACCCCTCCACTTT.

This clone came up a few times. The chain's CDR3 is CASSARENTEAFF. In DNA form, the CDR3 reads TGTGCCAGCAGTGCGCGAGAGAACACTGAAGCTTTCTTT. The chain links TRBV6-1 to TRBJ1-1, with D uncertain. Germline V gene lookup returns CDR1 MNHNS and CDR2 SASEGT. This CDR3 spans 13 amino acids. Trimming cost V 4 bases and J 1 base, with 7 bases left between them.

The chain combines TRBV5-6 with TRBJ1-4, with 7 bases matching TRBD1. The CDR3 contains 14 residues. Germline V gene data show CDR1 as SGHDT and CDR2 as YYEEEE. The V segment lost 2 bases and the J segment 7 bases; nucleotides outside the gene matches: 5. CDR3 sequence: CASSLSRDSEKLFF. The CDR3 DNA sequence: TGTGCCAGCAGCTTATCCCGGGACAGTGAAAAACTGTTTTTT.

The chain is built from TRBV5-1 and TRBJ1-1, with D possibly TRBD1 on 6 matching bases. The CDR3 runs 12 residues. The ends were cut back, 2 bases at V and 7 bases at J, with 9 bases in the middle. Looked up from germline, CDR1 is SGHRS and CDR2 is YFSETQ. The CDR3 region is CASSFTRGEAFF. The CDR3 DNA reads TGCGCCAGCAGCTTTACCAGGGGTGAAGCTTTCTTT. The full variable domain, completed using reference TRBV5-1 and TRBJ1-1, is KAGVTQTPRYLIKTRGQQVTLSCSPISGHRSVSWYQQTPGQGLQFLFEYFSETQRNKGNFPGRFSGRQFSNSRSEMNVSTLELGDSALYLCASSFTRGEAFFGQGTRLTVV.